This entry features one T cell receptor (beta chain) sequence. The antigen is undetermined. The data belong to a study of CD8 T cells in ankylosing spondylitis. Whole-study results and caveats: Reports say disease-linked clones showed up significantly more in matched ankylosing spondylitis synovial fluid. Several highly homologous variants made up a TCR beta motif, and this motif appeared characteristic of ankylosing spondylitis blood.

A quantitative 5'-RACE method, one with molecular barcodes, was used to make TCR beta libraries. TCRdb ran MiXCR on the 5' RACE reads and lists one entry per CDR3 protein. Here the sample spans approximately 150,000 distinct CDR3 sequences, roughly 10% being singletons. Germline loops: CDR1 SGHTA, CDR2 FQGNSA. This CDR3 is 14 amino acids long. The ends were cut back, 1 base at V and 4 bases at J, with 10 bases in the middle. The sequenced sample consisted of blood, either unsorted or a sorted T cell fraction (not recorded which). The chain recombines TRBV7-2 with TRBJ1-2, with a possible D match to TRBD1 (5 bases). The sequence came from a female donor with ankylosing spondylitis or in good health (not recorded which). The CDR3 nucleotides are TGTGCCAGCAGCTTAGAGGGGATCGGCTATGGCTACACCTTC. Translation: CASSLEGIGYGYTF.